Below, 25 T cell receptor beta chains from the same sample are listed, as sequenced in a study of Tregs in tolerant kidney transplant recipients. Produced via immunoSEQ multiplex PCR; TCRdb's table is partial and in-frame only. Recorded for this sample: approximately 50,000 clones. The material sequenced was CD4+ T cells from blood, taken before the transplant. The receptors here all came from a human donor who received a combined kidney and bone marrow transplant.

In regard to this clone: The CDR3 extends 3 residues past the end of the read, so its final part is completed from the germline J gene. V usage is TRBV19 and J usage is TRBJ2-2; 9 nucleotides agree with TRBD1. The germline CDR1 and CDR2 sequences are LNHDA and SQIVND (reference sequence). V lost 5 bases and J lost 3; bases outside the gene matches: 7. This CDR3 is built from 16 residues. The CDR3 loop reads CASSVGGTGYTGELFF. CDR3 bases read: TGTGCCAGTAGTGTTGGCGGGACAGGGTACACCGGGGAG.

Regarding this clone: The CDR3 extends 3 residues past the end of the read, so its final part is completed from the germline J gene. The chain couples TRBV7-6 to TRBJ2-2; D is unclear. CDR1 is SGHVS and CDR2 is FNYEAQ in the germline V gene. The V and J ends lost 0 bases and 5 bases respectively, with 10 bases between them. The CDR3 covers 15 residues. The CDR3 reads CASSLARVSTGELFF. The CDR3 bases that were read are TGTGCCAGCAGCTTAGCCCGCGTTTCTACCGGGGAG.

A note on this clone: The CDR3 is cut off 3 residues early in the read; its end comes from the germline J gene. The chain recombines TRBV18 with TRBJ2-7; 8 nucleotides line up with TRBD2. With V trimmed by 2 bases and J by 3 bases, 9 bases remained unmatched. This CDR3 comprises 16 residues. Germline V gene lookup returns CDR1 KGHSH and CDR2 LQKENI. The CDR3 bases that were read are TGTGCCAGCTCACCAACTAGGACTAGCTGGGACTACGAG. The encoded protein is CASSPTRTSWDYE. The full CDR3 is CASSPTRTSWDYEQYF.

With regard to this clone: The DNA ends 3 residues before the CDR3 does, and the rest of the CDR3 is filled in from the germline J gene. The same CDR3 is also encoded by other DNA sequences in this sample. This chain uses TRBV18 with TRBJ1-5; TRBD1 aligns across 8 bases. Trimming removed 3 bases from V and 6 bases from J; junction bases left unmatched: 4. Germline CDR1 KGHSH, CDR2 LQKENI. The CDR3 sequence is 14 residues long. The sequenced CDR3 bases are TGTGCCAGCTCACCTGGACAGGGCGGTCAGCCC. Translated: CASSPGQGGQP. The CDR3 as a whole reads CASSPGQGGQPQHF.

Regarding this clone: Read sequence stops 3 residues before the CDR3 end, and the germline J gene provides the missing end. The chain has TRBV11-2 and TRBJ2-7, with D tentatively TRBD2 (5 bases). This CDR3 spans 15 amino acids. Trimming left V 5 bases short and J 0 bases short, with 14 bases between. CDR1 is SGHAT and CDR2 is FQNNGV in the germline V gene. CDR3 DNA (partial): TGTGCCAGCAGCCTGGACTCTCTAAGCTCCTACGAG. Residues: CASSLDSLSSYE. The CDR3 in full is CASSLDSLSSYEQYF.

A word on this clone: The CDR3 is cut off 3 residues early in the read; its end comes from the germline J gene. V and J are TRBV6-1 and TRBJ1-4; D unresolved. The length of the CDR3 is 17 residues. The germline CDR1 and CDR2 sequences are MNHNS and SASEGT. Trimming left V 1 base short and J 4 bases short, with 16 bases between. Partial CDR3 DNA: TGTGCCAGCAGTGAAGAGGGCAAGGGCCGGTATAATGAAAAA. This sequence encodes CASSEEGKGRYNEK. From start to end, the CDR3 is CASSEEGKGRYNEKLFF.

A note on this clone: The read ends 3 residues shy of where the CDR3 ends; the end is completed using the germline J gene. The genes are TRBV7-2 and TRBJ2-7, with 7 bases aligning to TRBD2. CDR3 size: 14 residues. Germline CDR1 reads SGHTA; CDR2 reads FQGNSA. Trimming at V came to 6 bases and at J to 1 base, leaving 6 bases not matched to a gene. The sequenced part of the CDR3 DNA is TGTGCCAGCAGACTCGGGGGGAGTTCCTACGAG. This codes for CASRLGGSSYE. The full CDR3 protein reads CASRLGGSSYEQYF. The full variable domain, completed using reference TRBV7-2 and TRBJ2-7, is GAGVSQSPSNKVTEKGKDVELRCDPISGHTALYWYRQSLGQGLEFLIYFQGNSAPDKSGLPSDRFSAERTGGSVSTLTIQRTQQEDSAVYLCASRLGGSSYEQYFGPGTRLTVT.

CDR3 bases read: TGTGCCAGCTCAATCGGTTACGAG. Translating it yields CASSIGYE. The whole CDR3 protein is CASSIGYEQYF. V and J are TRBV18 and TRBJ2-7; no clear D gene. The read ends 3 residues shy of where the CDR3 ends; the end is completed using the germline J gene. The CDR3 spans 11 residues. The germline V gene has CDR1 KGHSH and CDR2 LQKENI. The V and J ends lost 5 bases and 4 bases respectively, with 6 bases between them.

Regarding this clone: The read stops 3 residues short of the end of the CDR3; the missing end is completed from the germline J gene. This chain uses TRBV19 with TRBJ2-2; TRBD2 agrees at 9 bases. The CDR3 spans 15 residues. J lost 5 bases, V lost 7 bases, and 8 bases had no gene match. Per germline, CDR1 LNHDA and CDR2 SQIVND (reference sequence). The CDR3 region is CASTPPGLATGELFF. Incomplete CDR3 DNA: TGTGCCAGTACCCCTCCGGGACTAGCAACCGGGGAG.

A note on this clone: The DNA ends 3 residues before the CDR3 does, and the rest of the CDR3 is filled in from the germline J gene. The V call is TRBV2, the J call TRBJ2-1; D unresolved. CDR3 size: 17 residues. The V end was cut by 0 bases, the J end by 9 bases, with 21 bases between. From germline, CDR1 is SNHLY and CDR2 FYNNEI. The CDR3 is CASSEALISYPSSEQFF. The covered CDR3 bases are TGTGCCAGCAGTGAAGCGCTAATTAGCTACCCTTCGAGTGAG. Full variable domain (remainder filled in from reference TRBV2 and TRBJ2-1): EPEVTQTPSHQVTQMGQEVILRCVPISNHLYFYWYRQILGQKVEFLVSFYNNEISEKSEIFDDQFSVERPDGSNFTLKIRSTKLEDSAMYFCASSEALISYPSSEQFFGPGTRLTVL.

Partial CDR3 DNA: TGTGCCAGCAGCTTAGAGTATAAAGAGACC. It encodes CASSLEYKET. Given in full, the CDR3 is CASSLEYKETQYF. This chain connects TRBV11-2 to TRBJ2-5; D not certain. The CDR3 end is not reached by the read, which stops 3 residues before it; the germline J gene fills it in. The germline V gene has CDR1 SGHAT and CDR2 FQNNGV. There are 13 residues in the CDR3. Trimming removed 0 bases at V and 3 bases at J, with 5 bases between.

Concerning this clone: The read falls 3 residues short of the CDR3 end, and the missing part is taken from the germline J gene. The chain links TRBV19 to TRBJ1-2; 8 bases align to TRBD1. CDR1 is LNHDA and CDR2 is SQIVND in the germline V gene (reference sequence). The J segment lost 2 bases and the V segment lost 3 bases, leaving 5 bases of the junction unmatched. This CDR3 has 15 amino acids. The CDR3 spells CASSIFRTGNYGYTF. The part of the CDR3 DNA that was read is TGTGCCAGTAGTATCTTCCGGACAGGGAACTATGGC.

The CDR3 bases that were read are TGTGCCAGCAGCTTAAGCGGGGGCTGGCACTATGGC. Translating gives CASSLSGGWHYG. The complete CDR3 reads CASSLSGGWHYGYTF. The chain employs TRBV7-9 and TRBJ1-2; D is perhaps TRBD1 (6 bases). The read stops 3 residues short of the end of the CDR3; the missing end is completed from the germline J gene. V lost 2 bases, J lost 3 bases, and 13 bases lay in between. This CDR3 spans 15 amino acids. CDR1 is SEHNR and CDR2 is FQNEAQ in the germline V gene (reference sequence).

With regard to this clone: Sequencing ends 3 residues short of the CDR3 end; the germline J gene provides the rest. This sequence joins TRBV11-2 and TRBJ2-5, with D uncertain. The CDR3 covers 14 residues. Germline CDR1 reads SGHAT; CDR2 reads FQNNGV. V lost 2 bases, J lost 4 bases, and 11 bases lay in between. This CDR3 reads CASSLRVSPETQYF. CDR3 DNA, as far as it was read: TGTGCCAGCAGCTTACGGGTTAGCCCAGAGACC.

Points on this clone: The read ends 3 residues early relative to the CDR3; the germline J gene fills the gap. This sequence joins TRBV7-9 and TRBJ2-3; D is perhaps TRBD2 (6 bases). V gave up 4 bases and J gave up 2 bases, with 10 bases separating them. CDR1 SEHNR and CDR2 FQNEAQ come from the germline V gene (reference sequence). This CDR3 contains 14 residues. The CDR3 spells CASSSLGLTDTQYF. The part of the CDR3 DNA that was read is TGTGCCAGCAGCTCACTGGGACTCACAGATACG.

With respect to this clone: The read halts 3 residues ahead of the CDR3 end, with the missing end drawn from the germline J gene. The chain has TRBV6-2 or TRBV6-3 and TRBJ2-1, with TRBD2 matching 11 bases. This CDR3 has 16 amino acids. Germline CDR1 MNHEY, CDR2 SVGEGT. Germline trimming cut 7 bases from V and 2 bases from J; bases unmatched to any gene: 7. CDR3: CASIYGTSGPYNEQFF. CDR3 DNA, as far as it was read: TGTGCCAGCATCTACGGGACTAGCGGCCCCTACAATGAG.

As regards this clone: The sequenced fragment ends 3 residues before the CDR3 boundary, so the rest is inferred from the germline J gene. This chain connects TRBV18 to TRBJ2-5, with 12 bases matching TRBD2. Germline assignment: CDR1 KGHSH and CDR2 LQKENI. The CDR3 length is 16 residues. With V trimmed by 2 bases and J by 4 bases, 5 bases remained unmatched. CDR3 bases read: TGTGCCAGCTCACCATTACTAGCGGGAGGAGGAGAGACC. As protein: CASSPLLAGGGET. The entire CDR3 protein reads CASSPLLAGGGETQYF.

The chain's CDR3 is CAWSDRGVEKLFF. The DNA read from the CDR3 is TGTGCCTGGAGTGACAGGGGCGTTGAAAAA. J is TRBJ1-4 and V is TRBV30, with 7 bases identical to TRBD1. The read terminates 3 residues before the CDR3 end, so the remaining end is supplied by the germline J gene. CDR1 and CDR2 from the germline V gene are GTSNPN and SVGIG (reference sequence). V gave up 1 base and J gave up 7 bases; unmatched junction bases: 3. The CDR3 sequence is 13 residues long.

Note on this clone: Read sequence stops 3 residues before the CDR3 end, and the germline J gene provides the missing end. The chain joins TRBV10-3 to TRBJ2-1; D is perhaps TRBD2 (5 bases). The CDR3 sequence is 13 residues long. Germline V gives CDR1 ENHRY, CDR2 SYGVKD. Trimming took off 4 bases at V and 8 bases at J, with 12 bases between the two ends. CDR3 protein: CAISVDYHDEQFF. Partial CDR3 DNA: TGTGCCATCAGTGTAGACTACCACGATGAG.

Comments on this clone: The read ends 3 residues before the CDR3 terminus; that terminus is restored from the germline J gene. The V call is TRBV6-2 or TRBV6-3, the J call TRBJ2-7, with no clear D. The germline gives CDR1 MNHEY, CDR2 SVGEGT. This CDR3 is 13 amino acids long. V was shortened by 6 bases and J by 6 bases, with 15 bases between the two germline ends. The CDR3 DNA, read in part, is TGTGCCAGCAGACCACCTGGCTCACCCGAG. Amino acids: CASRPPGSPE. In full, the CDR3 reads CASRPPGSPEQYF.

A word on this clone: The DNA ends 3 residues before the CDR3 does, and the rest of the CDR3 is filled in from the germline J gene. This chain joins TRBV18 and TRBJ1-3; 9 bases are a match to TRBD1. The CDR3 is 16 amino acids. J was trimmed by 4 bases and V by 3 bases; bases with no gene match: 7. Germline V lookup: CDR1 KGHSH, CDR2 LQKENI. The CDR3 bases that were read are TGTGCCAGCTCACCGGACAGGGGCTCTATCGGAAACACC. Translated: CASSPDRGSIGNT. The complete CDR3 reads CASSPDRGSIGNTIYF.

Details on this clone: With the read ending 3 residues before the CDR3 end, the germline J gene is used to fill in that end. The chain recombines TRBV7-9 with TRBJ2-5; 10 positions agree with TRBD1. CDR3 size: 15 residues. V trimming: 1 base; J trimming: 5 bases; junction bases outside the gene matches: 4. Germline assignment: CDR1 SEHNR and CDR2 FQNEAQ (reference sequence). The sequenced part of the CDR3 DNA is TGTGCCAGCAGCTTAGGGACAGGGGGTGTGGAGACC. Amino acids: CASSLGTGGVET. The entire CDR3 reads CASSLGTGGVETQYF. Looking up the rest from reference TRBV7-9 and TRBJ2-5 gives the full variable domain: DTGVSQNPRHKITKRGQNVTFRCDPISEHNRLYWYRQTLGQGPEFLTYFQNEAQLEKSRLLSDRFSAERPKGSFSTLEIQRTEQGDSAMYLCASSLGTGGVETQYFGPGTRLLVL.

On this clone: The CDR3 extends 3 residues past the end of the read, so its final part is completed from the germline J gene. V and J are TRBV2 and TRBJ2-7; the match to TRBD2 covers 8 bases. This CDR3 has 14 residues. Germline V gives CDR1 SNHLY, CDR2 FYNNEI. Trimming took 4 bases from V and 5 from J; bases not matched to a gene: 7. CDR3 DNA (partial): TGTGCCAGCAGTGTAGGGCTAGCGGGTGACGAG. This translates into CASSVGLAGDE. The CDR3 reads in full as CASSVGLAGDEQYF. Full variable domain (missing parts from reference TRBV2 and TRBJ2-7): EPEVTQTPSHQVTQMGQEVILRCVPISNHLYFYWYRQILGQKVEFLVSFYNNEISEKSEIFDDQFSVERPDGSNFTLKIRSTKLEDSAMYFCASSVGLAGDEQYFGPGTRLTVT.

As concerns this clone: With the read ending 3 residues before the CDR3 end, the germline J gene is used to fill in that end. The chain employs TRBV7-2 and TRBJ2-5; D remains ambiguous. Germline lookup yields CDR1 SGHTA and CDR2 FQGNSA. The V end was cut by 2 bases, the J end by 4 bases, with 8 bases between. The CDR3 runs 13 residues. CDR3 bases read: TGTGCCAGCAGCTTACATAACTCAGAGACC. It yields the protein CASSLHNSET. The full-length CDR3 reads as CASSLHNSETQYF.

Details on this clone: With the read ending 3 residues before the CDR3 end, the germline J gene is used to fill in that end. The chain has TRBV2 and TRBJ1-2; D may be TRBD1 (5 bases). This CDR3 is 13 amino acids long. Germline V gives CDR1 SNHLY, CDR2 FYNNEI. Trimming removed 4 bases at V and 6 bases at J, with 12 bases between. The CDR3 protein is CASSVWGGDGYTF. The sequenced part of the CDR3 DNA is TGTGCCAGCAGTGTTTGGGGGGGAGATGGC. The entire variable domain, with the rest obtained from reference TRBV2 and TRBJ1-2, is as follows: EPEVTQTPSHQVTQMGQEVILRCVPISNHLYFYWYRQILGQKVEFLVSFYNNEISEKSEIFDDQFSVERPDGSNFTLKIRSTKLEDSAMYFCASSVWGGDGYTFGSGTRLTVV.